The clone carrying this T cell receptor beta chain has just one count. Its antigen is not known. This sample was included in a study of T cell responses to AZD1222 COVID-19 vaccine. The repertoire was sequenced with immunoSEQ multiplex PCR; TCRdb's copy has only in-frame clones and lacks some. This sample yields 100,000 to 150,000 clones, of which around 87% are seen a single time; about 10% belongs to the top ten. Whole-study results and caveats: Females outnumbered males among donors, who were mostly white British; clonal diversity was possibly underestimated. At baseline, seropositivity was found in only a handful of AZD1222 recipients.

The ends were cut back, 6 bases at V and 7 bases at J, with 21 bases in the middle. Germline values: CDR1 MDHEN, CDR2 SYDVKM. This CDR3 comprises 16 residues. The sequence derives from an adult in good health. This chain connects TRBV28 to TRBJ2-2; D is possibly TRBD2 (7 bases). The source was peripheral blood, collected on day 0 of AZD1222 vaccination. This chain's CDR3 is CASRRPLGGRGGELFF. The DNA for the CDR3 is TGTGCCAGCAGACGACCCTTGGGGGGGCGAGGCGGGGAGCTGTTTTTT.